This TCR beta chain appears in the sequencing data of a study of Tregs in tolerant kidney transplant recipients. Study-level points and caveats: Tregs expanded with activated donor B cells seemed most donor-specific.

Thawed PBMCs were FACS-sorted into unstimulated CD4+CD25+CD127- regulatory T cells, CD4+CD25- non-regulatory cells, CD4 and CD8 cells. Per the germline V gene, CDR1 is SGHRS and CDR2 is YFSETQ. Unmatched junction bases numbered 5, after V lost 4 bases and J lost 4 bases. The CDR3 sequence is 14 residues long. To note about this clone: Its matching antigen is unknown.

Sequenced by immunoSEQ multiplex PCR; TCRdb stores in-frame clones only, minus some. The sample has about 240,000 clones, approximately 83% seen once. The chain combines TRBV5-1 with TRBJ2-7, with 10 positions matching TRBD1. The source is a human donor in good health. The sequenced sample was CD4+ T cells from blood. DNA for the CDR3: TGCGCCAGCAGCCCAGACAGGGGGCGATACGAGCAGTACTTC. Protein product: CASSPDRGRYEQYF. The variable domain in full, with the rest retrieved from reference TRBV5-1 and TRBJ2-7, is KAGVTQTPRYLIKTRGQQVTLSCSPISGHRSVSWYQQTPGQGLQFLFEYFSETQRNKGNFPGRFSGRQFSNSRSEMNVSTLELGDSALYLCASSPDRGRYEQYFGPGTRLTVT.